This passage covers 3 T cell receptor beta chains from one sample sequenced in a study of T cells in Graves' hyperthyroidism and ophthalmopathy. TCR beta CDR3 regions were amplified from RNA. The HTBI primer set drove a first-round RT-PCR of the TCR CDR3. MiXCR, applied by TCRdb to the multiplex PCR reads, yields one record per CDR3 protein. This table holds around 500,000 distinct CDR3 sequences, approximately 23% found once. Source material: blood. The receptors come from a woman aged 70-85 years with Graves' ophthalmopathy.

The sample holds a few counts of this clonotype. This chain links TRBV28 with TRBJ1-2, with 7 bases that match TRBD1. The CDR3 contains 15 residues. The J segment lost 6 bases and the V segment lost 5 bases, leaving 12 bases of the junction unmatched. Germline V gene data show CDR1 as MDHEN and CDR2 as SYDVKM. The CDR3 spells CASSVPQGGKDGYTF. The CDR3 nucleotides read TGTGCCAGCAGTGTTCCCCAGGGGGGAAAGGATGGCTACACCTTC.

This clonotype was detected only a few times. The chain combines TRBV15 with TRBJ2-5, with 9 bases fitting TRBD2. V lost 0 bases to trimming and J lost 5 bases; unmatched junction nucleotides: 7. The CDR3 totals 16 residues. Germline lookup yields CDR1 LNHNV and CDR2 YYDKDF (reference sequence). The CDR3 nucleotides read TGTGCCACCAGCAGAGACGGGGCGGGAGGGGGTGAGACCCAGTACTTC. This sequence encodes CATSRDGAGGGETQYF.

This clonotype was counted only a few times. This chain uses TRBV7-9 with TRBJ2-1; D gene unclear. The ends were cut back, 2 bases at V and 2 bases at J, with 7 bases in the middle. The CDR3 covers 14 residues. Germline V lookup: CDR1 SEHNR, CDR2 FQNEAQ (reference sequence). Here the CDR3 DNA reads TGTGCCAGCAGCTTACAAGGACCCTACAATGAGCAGTTCTTC. It is translated as CASSLQGPYNEQFF.